Sequencing of this TCR beta chain was carried out in a study of radiotherapy plus CTLA-4 blockade in lung cancer. Study details: Objective responses were recorded in about 18% of patients, with disease control recorded in about 29%.

Focal radiation plus CTLA-4 blockade with ipilimumab was given to patients with chemo-refractory metastatic non-small-cell lung cancer. Study findings and constraints: Following radiotherapy plus ipilimumab, tumor-derived TCR clones expanded in the blood. Per reports, early blood T cell clone dynamics, plus interferon-beta, forecast response most strongly.

Germline CDR1 and CDR2: MNHNY and SVGAGI (reference sequence). The ends were cut back, 2 bases at V and 4 bases at J, with 9 bases in the middle. CDR3 length: 14 residues. TCRdb's copy holds only in-frame clones and misses some; the assay was immunoSEQ multiplex PCR. This sample has over 75,000 clones, with about four fifths found just once. Points on this clone: Antigen: not known.

This sequence was found in a human donor with non-small cell lung cancer who had stable disease on radiotherapy plus ipilimumab. The rearrangement links TRBV6-6 to TRBJ1-5, with D unclear. The sequencing here drew on peripheral blood, taken from a patient treated with radiotherapy plus ipilimumab. The CDR3: CASSYRSANQPQHF. The CDR3 DNA is TGTGCCAGCAGTTACAGGTCAGCAAATCAGCCCCAGCATTTT.